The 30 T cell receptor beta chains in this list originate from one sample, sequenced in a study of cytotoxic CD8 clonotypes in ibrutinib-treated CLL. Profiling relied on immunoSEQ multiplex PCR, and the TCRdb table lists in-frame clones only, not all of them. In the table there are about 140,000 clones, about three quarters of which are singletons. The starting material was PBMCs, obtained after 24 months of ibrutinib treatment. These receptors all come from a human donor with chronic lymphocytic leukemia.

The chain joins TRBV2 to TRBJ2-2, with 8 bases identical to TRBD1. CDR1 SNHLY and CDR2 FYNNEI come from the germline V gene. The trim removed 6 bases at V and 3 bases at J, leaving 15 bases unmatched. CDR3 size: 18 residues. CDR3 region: CASRTGAPGGAYTGELFF. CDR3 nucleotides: TGTGCCAGCAGGACGGGGGCCCCAGGGGGCGCGTACACCGGGGAGCTGTTTTTT.

The CDR3 DNA is TGTGCCAGCAGCTTAGAGGGCTACTCCCTCGATGGGGAGCTGTTTTTT. This sequence encodes CASSLEGYSLDGELFF. This rearrangement joins TRBV7-8 to TRBJ2-2; D unresolved. This CDR3 is 16 amino acids long. The V end lost 1 base, the J end lost 8 bases, and 17 bases lay between the germline ends. Germline lookup yields CDR1 SGHVS and CDR2 FQNEAQ.

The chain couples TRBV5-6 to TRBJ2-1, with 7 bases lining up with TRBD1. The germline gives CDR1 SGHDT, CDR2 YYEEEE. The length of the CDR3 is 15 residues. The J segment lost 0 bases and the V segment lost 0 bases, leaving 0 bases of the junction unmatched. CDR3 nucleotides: TGTGCCAGCAGCTTGGACAGGGGCTCCTACAATGAGCAGTTCTTC. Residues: CASSLDRGSYNEQFF. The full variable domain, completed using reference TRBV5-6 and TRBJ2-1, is DAGVTQSPTHLIKTRGQQVTLRCSPKSGHDTVSWYQQALGQGPQFIFQYYEEEERQRGNFPDRFSGHQFPNYSSELNVNALLLGDSALYLCASSLDRGSYNEQFFGPGTRLTVL.

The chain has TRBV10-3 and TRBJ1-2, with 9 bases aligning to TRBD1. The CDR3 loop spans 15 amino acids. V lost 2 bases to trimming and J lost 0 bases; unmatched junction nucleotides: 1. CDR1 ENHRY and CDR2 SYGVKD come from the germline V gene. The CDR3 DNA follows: TGTGCCATCAGTGAGGGGACAGGGCCTAACTATGGCTACACCTTC. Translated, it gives CAISEGTGPNYGYTF.

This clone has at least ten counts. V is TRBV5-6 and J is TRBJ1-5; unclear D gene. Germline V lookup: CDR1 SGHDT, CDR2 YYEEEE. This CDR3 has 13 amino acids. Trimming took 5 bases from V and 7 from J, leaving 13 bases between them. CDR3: CASSLGYGQPQHF. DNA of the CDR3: TGTGCCAGCAGTCTCGGGTACGGGCAGCCCCAGCATTTT.

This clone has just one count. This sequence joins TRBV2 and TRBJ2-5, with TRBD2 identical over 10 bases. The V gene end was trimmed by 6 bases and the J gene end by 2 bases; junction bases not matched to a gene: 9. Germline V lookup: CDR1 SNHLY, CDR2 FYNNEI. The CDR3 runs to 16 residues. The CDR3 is CASSPELAGLQETQYF. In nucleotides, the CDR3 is TGTGCCAGCAGCCCCGAACTAGCGGGACTTCAAGAGACCCAGTACTTC.

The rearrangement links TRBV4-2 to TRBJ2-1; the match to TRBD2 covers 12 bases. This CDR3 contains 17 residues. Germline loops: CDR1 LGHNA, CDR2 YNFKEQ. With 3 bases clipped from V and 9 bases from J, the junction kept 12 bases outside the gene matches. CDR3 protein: CASSHLSASGGGGEQFF. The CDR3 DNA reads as TGTGCCAGCAGCCACCTGTCGGCTAGCGGGGGGGGAGGTGAGCAGTTCTTC.

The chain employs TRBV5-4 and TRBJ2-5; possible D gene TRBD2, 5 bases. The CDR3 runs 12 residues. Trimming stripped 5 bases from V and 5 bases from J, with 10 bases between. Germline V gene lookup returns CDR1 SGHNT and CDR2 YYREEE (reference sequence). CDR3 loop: CASSASPETQYF. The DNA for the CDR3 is TGTGCCAGCAGTGCTAGCCCGGAGACCCAGTACTTC.

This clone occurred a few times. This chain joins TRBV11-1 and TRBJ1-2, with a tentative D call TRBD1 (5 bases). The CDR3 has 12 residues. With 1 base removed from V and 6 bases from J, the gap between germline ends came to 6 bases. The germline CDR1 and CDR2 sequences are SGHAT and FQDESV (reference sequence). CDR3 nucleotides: TGTGCCAGCAGCTTAGGGGGCAATGGCTACACCTTC. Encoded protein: CASSLGGNGYTF.

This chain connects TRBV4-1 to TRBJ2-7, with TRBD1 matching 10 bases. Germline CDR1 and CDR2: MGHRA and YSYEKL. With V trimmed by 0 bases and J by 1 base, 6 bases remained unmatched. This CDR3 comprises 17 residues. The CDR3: CASSQDGTGAASYEQYF. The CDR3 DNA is TGCGCCAGCAGCCAAGATGGGACAGGGGCGGCATCCTACGAGCAGTACTTC.

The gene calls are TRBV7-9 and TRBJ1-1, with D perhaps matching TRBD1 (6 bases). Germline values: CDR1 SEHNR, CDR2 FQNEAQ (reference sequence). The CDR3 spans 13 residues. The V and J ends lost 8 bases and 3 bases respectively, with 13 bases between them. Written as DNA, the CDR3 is TGTGCCAGCGAAACAGGGATCGACACTGAAGCTTTCTTT. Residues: CASETGIDTEAFF.

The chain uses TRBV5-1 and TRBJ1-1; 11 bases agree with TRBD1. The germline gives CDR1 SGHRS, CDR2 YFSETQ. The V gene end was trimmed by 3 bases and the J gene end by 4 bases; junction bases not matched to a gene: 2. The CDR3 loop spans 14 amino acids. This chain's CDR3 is CASSWGQGGTEAFF. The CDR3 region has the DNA TGCGCCAGCAGCTGGGGACAGGGGGGCACTGAAGCTTTCTTT.

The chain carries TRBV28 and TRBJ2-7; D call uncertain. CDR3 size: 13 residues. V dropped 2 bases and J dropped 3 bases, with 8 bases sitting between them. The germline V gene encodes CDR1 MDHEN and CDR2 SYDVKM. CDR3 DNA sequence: TGTGCCAGCAGTTTAGGGGTAGGCTACGAGCAGTACTTC. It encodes CASSLGVGYEQYF. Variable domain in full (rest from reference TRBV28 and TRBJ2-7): DVKVTQSSRYLVKRTGEKVFLECVQDMDHENMFWYRQDPGLGLRLIYFSYDVKMKEKGDIPEGYSVSREKKERFSLILESASTNQTSMYLCASSLGVGYEQYFGPGTRLTVT.

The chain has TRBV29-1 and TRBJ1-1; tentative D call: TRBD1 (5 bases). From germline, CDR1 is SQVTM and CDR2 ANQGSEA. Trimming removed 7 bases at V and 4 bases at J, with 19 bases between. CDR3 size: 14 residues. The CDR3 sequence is CSAVGGGVGTEAFF. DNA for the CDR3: TGCAGCGCTGTGGGAGGAGGGGTCGGCACTGAAGCTTTCTTT.

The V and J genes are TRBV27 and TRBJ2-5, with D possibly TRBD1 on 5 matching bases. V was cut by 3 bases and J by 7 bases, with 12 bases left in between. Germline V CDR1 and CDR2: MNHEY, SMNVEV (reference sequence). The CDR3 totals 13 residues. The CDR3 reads CASSLGPLGTQYF. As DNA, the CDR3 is TGTGCCAGCAGTTTGGGGCCCCTGGGGACCCAGTACTTC.

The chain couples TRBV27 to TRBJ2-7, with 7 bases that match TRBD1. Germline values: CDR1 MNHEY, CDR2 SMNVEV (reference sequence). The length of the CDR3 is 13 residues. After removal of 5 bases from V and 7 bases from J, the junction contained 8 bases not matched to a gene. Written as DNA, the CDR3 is TGTGCCAGCAGTCTATGGGACAGCCCTGAGCAGTACTTC. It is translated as CASSLWDSPEQYF.

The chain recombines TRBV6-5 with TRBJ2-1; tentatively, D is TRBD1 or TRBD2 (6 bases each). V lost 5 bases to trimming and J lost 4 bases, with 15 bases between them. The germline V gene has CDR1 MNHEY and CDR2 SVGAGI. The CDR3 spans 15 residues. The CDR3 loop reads CASSRQGRSYNEQFF. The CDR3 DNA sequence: TGTGCCAGCAGTCGCCAGGGGAGGTCGTACAATGAGCAGTTCTTC.

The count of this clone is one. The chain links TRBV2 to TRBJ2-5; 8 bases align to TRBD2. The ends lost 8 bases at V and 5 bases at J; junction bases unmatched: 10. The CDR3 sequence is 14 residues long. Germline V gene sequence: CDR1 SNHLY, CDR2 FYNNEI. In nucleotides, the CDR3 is TGTGCCAGCTGCGGAGCGGGGGTCGTGGAGACCCAGTACTTC. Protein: CASCGAGVVETQYF.

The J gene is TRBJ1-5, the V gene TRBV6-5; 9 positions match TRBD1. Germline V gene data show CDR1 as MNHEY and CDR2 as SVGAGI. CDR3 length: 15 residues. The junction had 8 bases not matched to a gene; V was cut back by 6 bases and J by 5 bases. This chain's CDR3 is CASRPTGGPDQPQHF. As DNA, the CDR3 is TGTGCCAGCAGGCCAACAGGGGGCCCGGATCAGCCCCAGCATTTT.

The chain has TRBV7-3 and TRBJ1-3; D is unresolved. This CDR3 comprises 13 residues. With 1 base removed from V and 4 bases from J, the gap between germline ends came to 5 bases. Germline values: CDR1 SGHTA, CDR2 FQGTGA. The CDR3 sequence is CASSLSWGNTIYF. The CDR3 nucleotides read TGTGCCAGCAGCTTAAGTTGGGGAAACACCATATATTTT.

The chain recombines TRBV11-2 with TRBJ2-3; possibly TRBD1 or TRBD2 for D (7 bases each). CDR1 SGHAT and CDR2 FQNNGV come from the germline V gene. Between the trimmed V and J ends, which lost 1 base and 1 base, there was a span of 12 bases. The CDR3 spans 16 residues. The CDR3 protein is CASSLGPGGGTDTQYF. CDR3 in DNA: TGTGCCAGCAGCTTAGGTCCAGGGGGGGGCACAGATACGCAGTATTTT.

The CDR3, as DNA: TGTGCCTGGAAGGGCAGGGGCAATCAGCCCCAGCATTTT. Its translation: CAWKGRGNQPQHF. The chain uses TRBV30 and TRBJ1-5; tentatively, D is TRBD1 (5 bases). The CDR3 is made up of 13 amino acids. V lost 4 bases to trimming and J lost 2 bases, with 9 bases between them. Germline V gene lookup returns CDR1 GTSNPN and CDR2 SVGIG (reference sequence).

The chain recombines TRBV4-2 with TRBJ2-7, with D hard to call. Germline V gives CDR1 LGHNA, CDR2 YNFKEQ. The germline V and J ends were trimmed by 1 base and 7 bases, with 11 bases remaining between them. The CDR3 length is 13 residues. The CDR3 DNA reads TGTGCCAGCAGCCAAGGACTGGGGTCGGAGCAGTACTTC. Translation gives CASSQGLGSEQYF.

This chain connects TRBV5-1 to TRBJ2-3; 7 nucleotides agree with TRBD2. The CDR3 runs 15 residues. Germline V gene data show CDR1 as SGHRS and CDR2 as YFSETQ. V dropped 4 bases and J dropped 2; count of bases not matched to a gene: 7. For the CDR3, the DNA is TGCGCCAGCAGCCCCCGCGGGGGACTCACAGATACGCAGTATTTT. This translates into CASSPRGGLTDTQYF.

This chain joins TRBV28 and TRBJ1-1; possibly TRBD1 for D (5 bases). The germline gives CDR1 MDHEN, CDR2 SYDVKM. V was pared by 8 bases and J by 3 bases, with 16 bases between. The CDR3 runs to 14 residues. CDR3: CASQLHRRDTEAFF. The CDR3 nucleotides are TGTGCCAGCCAGCTCCACAGGAGGGACACTGAAGCTTTCTTT.

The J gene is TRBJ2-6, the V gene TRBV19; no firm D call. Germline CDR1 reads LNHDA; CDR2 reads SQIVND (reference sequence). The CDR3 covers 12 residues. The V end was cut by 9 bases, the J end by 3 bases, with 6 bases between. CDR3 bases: TGTGCCAGCGGATTTGGGGCCAACGTCCTGACTTTC. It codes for CASGFGANVLTF.

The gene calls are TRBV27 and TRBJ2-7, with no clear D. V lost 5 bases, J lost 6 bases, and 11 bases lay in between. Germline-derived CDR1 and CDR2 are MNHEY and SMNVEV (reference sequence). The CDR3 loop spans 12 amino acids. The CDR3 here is CASSLDQSEQYF. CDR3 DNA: TGTGCCAGCAGTCTCGACCAGAGCGAGCAGTACTTC.

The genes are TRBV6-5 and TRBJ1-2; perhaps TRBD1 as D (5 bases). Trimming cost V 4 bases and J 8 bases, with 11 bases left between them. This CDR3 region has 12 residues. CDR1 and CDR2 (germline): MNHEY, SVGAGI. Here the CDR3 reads CASSFGGGGYTF. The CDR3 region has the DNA TGTGCCAGCAGTTTTGGGGGTGGCGGCTACACCTTC.

CDR3 amino acids: CASSQDRDYGYTF. CDR3 DNA: TGTGCCAGCAGCCAGGACAGGGACTATGGCTACACCTTC. The gene calls are TRBV27 and TRBJ1-2, with 8 bases fitting TRBD1. CDR3 length: 13 amino acids. Germline CDR1 reads MNHEY; CDR2 reads SMNVEV (reference sequence). Trimming cost V 6 bases and J 3 bases; bases outside gene matches: 3.

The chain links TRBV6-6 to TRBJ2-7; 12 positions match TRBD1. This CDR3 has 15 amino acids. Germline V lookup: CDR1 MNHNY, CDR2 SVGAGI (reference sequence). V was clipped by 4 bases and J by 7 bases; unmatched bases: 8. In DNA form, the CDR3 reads TGTGCCAGCAGTTGGTCGGGACAGGGGGCTCGGGAGCAGTACTTC. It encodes CASSWSGQGAREQYF.